The next 16 T cell receptor beta chains were all read from a single sample in a study of cytotoxic CD8 clonotypes in ibrutinib-treated CLL. Produced via immunoSEQ multiplex PCR; TCRdb's table is partial and in-frame only. The data show some 46,000 clones, roughly three quarters seen once. Here the sequenced sample was PBMCs, taken after 12 months of ibrutinib treatment. These receptors all stem from a human donor with chronic lymphocytic leukemia.

In its sample, this clone was seen a few times. The rearrangement joins TRBV18 to TRBJ1-2; 8 bases match TRBD1. CDR1 is KGHSH, CDR2 LQKENI, per germline. The CDR3 totals 17 residues. The V gene end was trimmed by 3 bases and the J gene end by 4 bases; junction bases not matched to a gene: 13. In DNA, the CDR3 is TGTGCCAGCTCACCGGTCATCACAGGGGGATCCCCCTATGGCTACACCTTC. Translating it yields CASSPVITGGSPYGYTF.

V gene TRBV4-1 combines with J gene TRBJ2-3; 9 bases are shared with TRBD2. The length of the CDR3 is 15 residues. Trimming cost V 4 bases and J 0 bases; bases outside gene matches: 2. Germline V gene lookup returns CDR1 MGHRA and CDR2 YSYEKL. Here the CDR3 reads CASSLSGGSTDTQYF. The CDR3 nucleotides read TGCGCCAGCAGCCTTAGCGGGGGTAGCACAGATACGCAGTATTTT.

The chain is built from TRBV27 and TRBJ2-7; D perhaps matches TRBD2 (5 bases). Trimming left V 9 bases short and J 0 bases short, with 18 bases between. The CDR3 extends over 15 amino acids. In germline, CDR1 is MNHEY, CDR2 SMNVEV (reference sequence). CDR3 residues: CASGKRLGNSYEQYF. The CDR3 coding sequence is TGTGCCAGTGGGAAGCGGTTAGGAAACTCCTACGAGCAGTACTTC.

This clone showed up just a few times. The chain combines TRBV11-2 with TRBJ2-2; 7 positions agree with TRBD1. The CDR3 loop spans 15 amino acids. V trimming: 5 bases; J trimming: 6 bases; junction bases outside the gene matches: 9. CDR1 SGHAT and CDR2 FQNNGV come from the germline V gene. The CDR3, as DNA: TGTGCCAGCAGCGCCCCGGGACAGAGCGCCGGGGAGCTGTTTTTT. Translating it yields CASSAPGQSAGELFF.

The rearrangement links TRBV15 to TRBJ1-5; a possible D gene is TRBD1 (6 bases). V was cut by 4 bases and J by 1 base, with 23 bases left in between. The CDR3 length is 19 residues. Germline lookup yields CDR1 LNHNV and CDR2 YYDKDF (reference sequence). The CDR3 is CATSNVMIGTRGSNQPQHF. The CDR3 DNA reads as TGTGCCACCAGCAATGTCATGATCGGGACACGCGGCAGCAATCAGCCCCAGCATTTT.

J is TRBJ2-3 and V is TRBV19; D is possibly TRBD1 (6 bases). The CDR3 contains 15 residues. Germline V gene lookup returns CDR1 LNHDA and CDR2 SQIVND (reference sequence). Trimming stripped 9 bases from V and 0 bases from J, with 16 bases between. CDR3: CASLLQGSSTDTQYF. The DNA for the CDR3 is TGTGCCAGCCTCCTTCAGGGGTCTAGCACAGATACGCAGTATTTT.

There are a few counts of this clone. The chain recombines TRBV2 with TRBJ1-3; maybe TRBD1 (6 bases). This CDR3 contains 14 residues. Between the trimmed V and J ends, which lost 10 bases and 3 bases, there was a span of 16 bases. Per germline, CDR1 SNHLY and CDR2 FYNNEI. The CDR3 region has the DNA TGTGCCAAGAACAGGGATATCGGTGGAAACACCATATATTTT. Its protein is CAKNRDIGGNTIYF.

This chain connects TRBV2 to TRBJ2-7, with 9 nucleotides matching TRBD2. Germline V gene sequence: CDR1 SNHLY, CDR2 FYNNEI. The V and J ends lost 5 bases and 0 bases, in that order; junction bases with no gene match: 8. The CDR3 spans 16 residues. The DNA of the CDR3 is TGTGCCAGCAGTTTTTCGTTAGCGGGAGTCTCCTACGAGCAGTACTTC. Translated: CASSFSLAGVSYEQYF.

The V gene is TRBV7-8, the J gene TRBJ2-7, with TRBD1 matching over 8 bases. J gave up 2 bases and V 1 base, and 1 base lay outside the gene matches. Germline V CDR1 and CDR2: SGHVS, FQNEAQ. The CDR3 loop spans 14 amino acids. The chain's CDR3 is CASSLGTGTYEQYF. CDR3 DNA: TGTGCCAGCAGCTTAGGGACAGGGACCTACGAGCAGTACTTC.

The V gene is TRBV5-1, the J gene TRBJ2-7; the match to TRBD1 covers 11 bases. Germline V gives CDR1 SGHRS, CDR2 YFSETQ. The CDR3 extends over 14 amino acids. J gave up 4 bases and V 4 bases, and 4 bases lay outside the gene matches. The CDR3 DNA sequence: TGCGCCAGCAGCCGGGACAGGGGGATTTACGAGCAGTACTTC. Residues: CASSRDRGIYEQYF.

This clone was counted between two and nine times. The gene calls are TRBV30 and TRBJ1-2; tentatively, D is TRBD1 (5 bases). CDR1 is GTSNPN and CDR2 is SVGIG in the germline V gene (reference sequence). The length of the CDR3 is 12 residues. Trimming removed 2 bases at V and 3 bases at J, with 7 bases between. The CDR3 loop is CAWSPRDYGYTF. DNA of the CDR3: TGTGCCTGGAGTCCCAGGGACTATGGCTACACCTTC.

This clone was detected only a few times. This rearrangement joins TRBV5-4 to TRBJ2-7; TRBD2 agrees at 15 bases. V dropped 4 bases and J dropped 6; count of bases not matched to a gene: 5. Looked up from germline, CDR1 is SGHNT and CDR2 is YYREEE (reference sequence). The CDR3 is made up of 15 amino acids. CDR3 bases: TGTGCCAGCAGCGAGAGGACTAGCGGGAGGGTCGAGCAGTACTTC. Residues: CASSERTSGRVEQYF.

This clone was counted between two and nine times. This chain uses TRBV6-1 with TRBJ2-1; weak D call: TRBD2 (5 bases). CDR1 and CDR2 (germline): MNHNS, SASEGT. This CDR3 is 14 amino acids long. V dropped 6 bases and J dropped 5 bases, with 14 bases sitting between them. The CDR3 nucleotides read TGTGCCAGCAGAGAGGCGGGTCAAAACAATGAGCAGTTCTTC. Residues: CASREAGQNNEQFF.

The chain uses TRBV9 and TRBJ1-1, with D hard to call. The CDR3 is 13 residues long. Germline CDR1 is SGDLS and CDR2 is YYNGEE. The germline V and J ends were trimmed by 1 base and 4 bases, with 8 bases remaining between them. DNA of the CDR3: TGTGCCAGCAGCGTACAATCGGGCACTGAAGCTTTCTTT. Translation gives CASSVQSGTEAFF.

V is TRBV29-1 and J is TRBJ2-6; no definite D call. The CDR3 consists of 16 residues. Between the trimmed V and J ends, which lost 0 bases and 12 bases, there was a span of 21 bases. CDR1 and CDR2 (germline): SQVTM, ANQGSEA. The CDR3 spells CSVEDKASASSSVLTF. The DNA for the CDR3 is TGCAGCGTTGAAGATAAGGCATCTGCGTCTTCCAGCGTCCTGACTTTC.

As DNA, the CDR3 is TGTGCCTGGAGTGTCGGGGGGGCTGGGAACACTGAAGCTTTCTTT. This gives the protein CAWSVGGAGNTEAFF. The rearrangement links TRBV30 to TRBJ1-1; D perhaps matches TRBD1 (6 bases). Per germline, CDR1 GTSNPN and CDR2 SVGIG (reference sequence). Trimming cost V 0 bases and J 1 base, with 12 bases left between them. The CDR3 sequence is 15 residues long.